These T cell receptor beta chains were read from a single sample in a study of shared clonotypes between healthy human individuals. Sequencing used immunoSEQ multiplex PCR; TCRdb keeps in-frame clones, though not all of them. The data hold roughly 1,000,000 clones, with about 80% observed a single time. What was sequenced was memory CD4+ T cells from PBMCs. Receptor source: a man between 18 and 35 years old in good health. Some clones in this sample may be carry-over from other donors' samples. CDR3s include the opening cysteine and the closing phenylalanine or tryptophan. D genes are given only for firm matches. Clone size, where shown, is once, few, many, or a class for clones that have expanded.

>TRBD2|TRBV5-1|TRBJ2-7|NA
CASSLTSGVYEQYF
TGCGCCAGCAGCTTGACTAGCGGAGTATACGAGCAGTACTTC
>NA|TRBV5-1|TRBJ2-7|NA
CASSENTYEQYF
TGCGCCAGCAGCGAGAACACCTACGAGCAGTACTTC
>NA|TRBV11-3|TRBJ2-2|NA
CASSSRPGELFF
TGTGCCAGCAGCTCTAGGCCCGGGGAGCTGTTTTTT
>TRBD1|TRBV11-2|TRBJ2-3|NA
CASSPYAPGTGILTQYF
TGTGCCAGCAGCCCATACGCCCCCGGGACAGGGATTCTCACGCAGTATTTT
>TRBD1|TRBV7-9|TRBJ2-2|NA
CASSLAGQYTGELFF
TGTGCCAGCAGCTTAGCGGGACAGTACACCGGGGAGCTGTTTTTT
>NA|TRBV15|TRBJ1-4|NA
CATSRGATATNEKLFF
TGTGCCACCAGCAGAGGTGCAACAGCAACTAATGAAAAACTGTTTTTT
>TRBD1|TRBV28|TRBJ1-2|NA
CASSSTGGSGYTF
TGTGCCAGCAGTTCGACAGGGGGCAGTGGCTACACCTTC
>NA|TRBV2|TRBJ2-5|many
CASSDRAGQETQYF
TGTGCCAGCAGTGATCGGGCAGGCCAAGAGACCCAGTACTTC
>NA|TRBV5-1|TRBJ2-1|NA
CASRQLGQNNEQFF
TGCGCCAGCAGACAATTGGGACAAAACAATGAGCAGTTCTTC
>NA|TRBV6-5|TRBJ1-2|NA
CASSYSNAEVGGYTF
TGTGCCAGCAGTTACTCGAATGCGGAGGTGGGTGGCTACACCTTC
>NA|TRBV5-1|TRBJ2-7|once
CATKRATGPTYEQYF
TGCGCCACCAAGAGGGCCACCGGACCTACCTACGAGCAGTACTTC
>TRBD2|TRBV11-2|TRBJ2-7|NA
CASSLDPRREDEQYF
TGTGCCAGCAGCTTAGATCCCCGGCGGGAGGACGAGCAGTACTTC
>NA|TRBV18|TRBJ2-1|NA
CASSLMYNEQFF
TGTGCCAGCTCACTAATGTACAATGAGCAGTTCTTC
>NA|TRBV9|TRBJ1-5|few
CASSVDEDQPQHF
TGTGCCAGCAGCGTAGACGAGGATCAGCCCCAGCATTTT
>TRBD1|TRBV2|TRBJ1-1|NA
CASARDRGPEAFF
TGTGCCAGCGCGCGGGACAGGGGGCCTGAAGCTTTCTTT
>NA|TRBV13|TRBJ1-1|few
CASSLSRRGTEAFF
TGTGCCAGCAGCTTAAGCAGGAGGGGCACTGAAGCTTTCTTT
>NA|TRBV2|TRBJ2-7|NA
CASSALVWGWGEQYF
TGTGCCAGCAGCGCCCTTGTGTGGGGGTGGGGCGAGCAGTACTTC
>TRBD2|TRBV9|TRBJ2-1|NA
CASSLGLAGGRDEQFF
TGTGCCAGCAGCTTGGGACTAGCGGGAGGCCGGGATGAGCAGTTCTTC
>TRBD1|TRBV10-3|TRBJ2-3|NA
CAISEGTGISRTDTQYF
TGTGCCATCAGTGAAGGGACAGGGATCTCACGGACAGATACGCAGTATTTT
>NA|TRBV2|TRBJ1-4|NA
CASSAYRVVNEKLFF
TGTGCCAGCAGTGCTTACAGGGTTGTAAATGAAAAACTGTTTTTT
>NA|TRBV15|TRBJ2-7|NA
CATSVRARSYEQYF
TGTGCCACCAGCGTCCGGGCCCGCTCCTACGAGCAGTACTTC
>NA|TRBV27|TRBJ2-6|NA
CASSVDSGANVLTF
TGTGCCAGCAGTGTAGACTCTGGGGCCAACGTCCTGACTTTC
>NA|TRBV19|TRBJ1-2|few
CASSQKGNYGYTF
TGTGCCAGTAGTCAAAAGGGGAACTATGGCTACACCTTC
>NA|TRBV9|TRBJ1-1|NA
CASSVTSMNTEAFF
TGTGCCAGCAGCGTAACGTCCATGAACACTGAAGCTTTCTTT
>TRBD2|TRBV19|TRBJ2-7|NA
CASSPRLSGTGEQYF
TGTGCCAGTAGTCCCCGTCTAAGCGGGACGGGTGAGCAGTACTTC
>TRBD1|TRBV6-1|TRBJ2-2|NA
CASNTDRAAGELFF
TGTGCCAGCAATACAGACAGGGCGGCCGGGGAGCTGTTTTTT
>NA|TRBV25-1|TRBJ1-4|NA
CASSWSGSNEKLFF
TGTGCCAGCAGTTGGTCTGGGAGTAATGAAAAACTGTTTTTT
>NA|TRBV5-1|TRBJ2-5|NA
CASSLGRETQYF
TGCGCCAGCAGCTTGGGGCGGGAGACCCAGTACTTC
>NA|TRBV2|TRBJ1-4|NA
CASSEVWTVNGGKLFF
TGTGCCAGCAGTGAAGTTTGGACAGTCAATGGGGGAAAACTGTTTTTT
>NA|TRBV30|TRBJ1-6|NA
CAWSVRSYNSPLHF
TGTGCCTGGAGTGTGCGCTCCTATAATTCACCCCTCCACTTT
>NA|TRBV6-1|TRBJ1-5|NA
CASSADPGRGTQHF
TGTGCCAGCAGTGCGGACCCAGGGCGAGGAACCCAGCATTTT
>TRBD1|TRBV4-2|TRBJ2-2|NA
CASSPALGQGASGELFF
TGTGCCAGCAGTCCCGCCCTAGGACAGGGGGCGTCCGGGGAGCTGTTTTTT
>NA|TRBV29-1|TRBJ1-1|few
CSVERQVGAFF
TGCAGCGTGGAGCGACAGGTCGGGGCTTTCTTT